The subject of this entry is one T cell receptor (beta chain). This sample was taken from a study of blood T cell repertoires in COVID-19. Study-wide context: There were acute and convalescent COVID-19 samples, and they came from the United States, Italy and Spain.

Germline CDR1 is SGHTA and CDR2 is FQGTGA. The V and J ends lost 0 bases and 8 bases respectively, with 19 bases between them. The CDR3 runs to 17 residues. TCRdb's copy holds only in-frame clones and misses some; the assay was immunoSEQ multiplex PCR. This sample has around 270,000 clones, with over 75% found just once. The chain uses TRBV7-3 and TRBJ2-2; no clear D gene. The TCR sequence derives from a woman aged 45-60 years with acute or convalescent COVID-19. The sample consisted of peripheral blood. The CDR3 DNA reads TGTGCCAGCAGCTTAACACCCAACATAGCCTCGAGGGGGGAGCTGTTTTTT. Encoded protein: CASSLTPNIASRGELFF.